This TCR beta chain was retrieved from a study of blood T cell repertoires in COVID-19. Study as a whole: Donors in the United States, Italy and Spain gave samples during acute or convalescent COVID-19. Sources were T cells, B-cell-depleted T cells, or PBMCs; the material itself was cDNA or gDNA.

The germline V gene has CDR1 MNHEY and CDR2 SVGEGT. J gave up 8 bases and V 6 bases, and 4 bases lay outside the gene matches. This CDR3 is built from 13 residues. In the authors' methods: Amplification of reference gene primers was used by the study to estimate nucleated cell counts. Repertoires were generated with immunoSEQ multiplex PCR, while TCRdb's copy carries only in-frame clones and drops some. That table gives V, J and clone size, and the DNA gave D and trimming. The sample consists of some 100,000 clones, less than 85% of them appearing once. Material: peripheral blood. The receptor's source is a human donor in a cohort sampled during active or convalescent COVID-19. J is TRBJ1-6 and V is TRBV6-2 or TRBV6-3; TRBD1 aligns across 7 bases. The CDR3 is CASSDRVYSPLHF. The CDR3 DNA follows: TGTGCCAGCAGCGACAGGGTTTATTCACCCCTCCACTTT.